One sample yielded the 12 T cell receptor beta chains listed below, sequenced in a study of blood T cell dynamics during melanoma immunotherapy. Clones were read by immunoSEQ multiplex PCR, and TCRdb kept only the in-frame ones, dropping some. The top ten clones hold 5% to 7.5% of a sample with about 11,000 clones, 70% to 90% of them seen once. Indicated time point: week 3, after first cycle of checkpoint inhibitor. The source material was blood, sampled from a patient treated with checkpoint blockade. The source is a human donor with melanoma.

The chain uses TRBV5-8 and TRBJ1-1, with 7 bases matching TRBD1. J gave up 0 bases and V 0 bases, and 8 bases lay outside the gene matches. Germline values: CDR1 SGHTS, CDR2 YDEGEE. This CDR3 has 17 residues. The CDR3 region is CASSLDRGGRMNTEAFF. In DNA, the CDR3 is TGTGCCAGCAGCTTGGACAGGGGAGGGAGAATGAACACTGAAGCTTTCTTT.

This sequence joins TRBV7-2 and TRBJ1-5, with a weak D call TRBD1 (6 bases). From germline, CDR1 is SGHTA and CDR2 FQGNSA. V lost 5 bases, J lost 3 bases, and 20 bases lay in between. This CDR3 comprises 17 residues. The CDR3 nucleotides are TGTGCCAGCAGCCTGAAAACCACTCAGGGGTCCAATCAGCCCCAGCATTTT. Protein product: CASSLKTTQGSNQPQHF.

This clone was seen just once. The V call is TRBV2, the J call TRBJ2-6, with 8 bases fitting TRBD2. Germline trimming cut 3 bases from V and 0 bases from J; bases unmatched to any gene: 13. Germline CDR1 is SNHLY and CDR2 is FYNNEI. This CDR3 spans 20 amino acids. CDR3 coding DNA: TGTGCCAGCAGTGAGCCAAAGCGGGAGTGGGGTCCCTCTGGGGCCAACGTCCTGACTTTC. It specifies CASSEPKREWGPSGANVLTF.

The chain employs TRBV7-2 and TRBJ1-5, with 8 bases that match TRBD1. This CDR3 has 15 residues. From germline, CDR1 is SGHTA and CDR2 FQGNSA. Unmatched junction bases numbered 1, after V lost 2 bases and J lost 1 base. CDR3 sequence: CASSLNRGSNQPQHF. Written as DNA, the CDR3 is TGTGCCAGCAGCTTAAACAGGGGGAGCAATCAGCCCCAGCATTTT.

J is TRBJ1-5 and V is TRBV9; TRBD1 matches at 8 bases. With V trimmed by 4 bases and J by 3 bases, 6 bases remained unmatched. This CDR3 is built from 15 residues. Germline lookup yields CDR1 SGDLS and CDR2 YYNGEE. The CDR3 sequence is CASSRTGSDNQPQHF. The CDR3 DNA reads TGTGCCAGCAGCAGGACAGGGTCGGACAATCAGCCCCAGCATTTT.

The rearrangement joins TRBV30 to TRBJ2-3, with D perhaps given as TRBD1 or TRBD2 (5 bases each). Germline V gives CDR1 GTSNPN, CDR2 SVGIG (reference sequence). Trimming left V 5 bases short and J 2 bases short, with 5 bases between. The CDR3 is made up of 11 amino acids. The CDR3 region has the DNA TGTGCCTGGGGGACCACAGATACGCAGTATTTT. Translated: CAWGTTDTQYF.

The CDR3 protein is CASRAMTGGNQPQHF. The CDR3 nucleotides are TGTGCCAGTAGGGCCATGACAGGGGGCAATCAGCCCCAGCATTTT. The gene calls are TRBV19 and TRBJ1-5, with TRBD1 matching 8 bases. Germline CDR1 reads LNHDA; CDR2 reads SQIVND (reference sequence). Losses at the gene ends were 6 bases for V and 2 bases for J; bases not matched to a gene: 6. The CDR3 extends over 15 amino acids. The whole variable domain, filled in from reference TRBV19 and TRBJ1-5, reads DGGITQSPKYLFRKEGQNVTLSCEQNLNHDAMYWYRQDPGQGLRLIYYSQIVNDFQKGDIAEGYSVSREKKESFPLTVTSAQKNPTAFYLCASRAMTGGNQPQHFGDGTRLSIL.

The J gene is TRBJ2-3, the V gene TRBV9; D is possibly TRBD2 (6 bases). V was clipped by 2 bases and J by 0 bases, with 10 bases between them. This CDR3 is 15 amino acids long. Germline values: CDR1 SGDLS, CDR2 YYNGEE. CDR3 DNA sequence: TGTGCCAGCAGCGTCTGGGGGACTAGCACAGATACGCAGTATTTT. This sequence encodes CASSVWGTSTDTQYF.

This clone came up a few times. The gene calls are TRBV7-9 and TRBJ1-5; D may be TRBD1 (5 bases). Trimming removed 5 bases from V and 2 bases from J, with 10 bases in between. From germline, CDR1 is SEHNR and CDR2 FQNEAQ (reference sequence). The CDR3 has 14 amino acids. The chain's CDR3 is CASSVTDGNQPQHF. The CDR3 coding sequence is TGTGCCAGCAGCGTGACAGACGGCAATCAGCCCCAGCATTTT.

The chain carries TRBV10-2 and TRBJ2-1, with TRBD1 matching over 8 bases. Germline values: CDR1 WSHSY, CDR2 SAAADI. V lost 2 bases, J lost 9 bases, and 12 bases stayed unmatched. The CDR3 is 16 amino acids. The DNA of the CDR3 is TGCGCCAGCAGTGAGGGATTAAGGACAGGGCCCGGTGAGCAGTTCTTC. It yields the protein CASSEGLRTGPGEQFF.

This chain joins TRBV27 and TRBJ2-2; 8 bases match TRBD2. V was pared by 5 bases and J by 7 bases, with 12 bases of the junction left unmatched. The CDR3 sequence is 16 residues long. From germline, CDR1 is MNHEY and CDR2 SMNVEV (reference sequence). CDR3 region: CASSNPAGAPGGELFF. CDR3 bases: TGTGCCAGCAGTAACCCAGCGGGGGCCCCCGGCGGGGAGCTGTTTTTT.

The chain recombines TRBV27 with TRBJ1-3; 7 bases match TRBD1. Trimming took 5 bases from V and 8 from J; bases not matched to a gene: 12. The germline CDR1 and CDR2 sequences are MNHEY and SMNVEV (reference sequence). This CDR3 spans 15 amino acids. CDR3 nucleotides: TGTGCCAGCAGTCCCGGGACAGCCGCGGGATACACCATATATTTT. Encoded protein: CASSPGTAAGYTIYF.